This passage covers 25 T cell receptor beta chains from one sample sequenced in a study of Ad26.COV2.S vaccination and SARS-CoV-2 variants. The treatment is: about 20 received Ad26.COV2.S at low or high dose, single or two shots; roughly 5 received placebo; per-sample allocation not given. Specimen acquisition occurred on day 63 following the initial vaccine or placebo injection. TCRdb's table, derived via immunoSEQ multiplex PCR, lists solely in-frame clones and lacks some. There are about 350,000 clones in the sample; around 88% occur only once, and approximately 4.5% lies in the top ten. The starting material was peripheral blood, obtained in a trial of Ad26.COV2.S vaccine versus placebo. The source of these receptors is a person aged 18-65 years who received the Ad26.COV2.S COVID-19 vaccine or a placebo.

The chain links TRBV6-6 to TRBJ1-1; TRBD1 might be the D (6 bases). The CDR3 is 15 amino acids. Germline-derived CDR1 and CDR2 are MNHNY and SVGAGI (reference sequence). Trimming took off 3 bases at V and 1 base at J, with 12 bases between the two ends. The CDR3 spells CASSYPGARNTEAFF. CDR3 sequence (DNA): TGTGCCAGCAGTTATCCGGGGGCGCGGAACACTGAAGCTTTCTTT.

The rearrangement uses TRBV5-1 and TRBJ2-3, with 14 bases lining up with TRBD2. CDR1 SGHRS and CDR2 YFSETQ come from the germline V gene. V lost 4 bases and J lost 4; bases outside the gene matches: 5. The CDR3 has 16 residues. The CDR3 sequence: CASSKQTSGRADTQYF. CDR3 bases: TGCGCCAGCAGCAAACAGACTAGCGGGAGGGCAGATACGCAGTATTTT.

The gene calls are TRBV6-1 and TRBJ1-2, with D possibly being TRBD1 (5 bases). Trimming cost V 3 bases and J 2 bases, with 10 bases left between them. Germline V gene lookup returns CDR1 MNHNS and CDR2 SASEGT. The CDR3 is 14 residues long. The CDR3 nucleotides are TGTGCCAGCAGTGACCCAGGGACCAACTATGGCTACACCTTC. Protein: CASSDPGTNYGYTF.

In DNA, the CDR3 is TGTGCCAGCAGCGCCTCGCGAGACAGGGGACAGTACTTC. Translated, it gives CASSASRDRGQYF. The J gene is TRBJ2-7, the V gene TRBV6-5; 8 bases are shared with TRBD1. The germline V gene has CDR1 MNHEY and CDR2 SVGAGI. V trimming: 6 bases; J trimming: 10 bases; junction bases outside the gene matches: 11. This CDR3 has 13 residues.

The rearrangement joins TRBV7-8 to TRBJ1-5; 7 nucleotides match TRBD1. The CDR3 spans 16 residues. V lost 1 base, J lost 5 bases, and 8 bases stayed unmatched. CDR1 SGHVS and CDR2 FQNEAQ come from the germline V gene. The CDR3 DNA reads TGTGCCAGCAGCTTAGGAGGGGGCGCCTCGCATCAGCCCCAGCATTTT. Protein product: CASSLGGGASHQPQHF.

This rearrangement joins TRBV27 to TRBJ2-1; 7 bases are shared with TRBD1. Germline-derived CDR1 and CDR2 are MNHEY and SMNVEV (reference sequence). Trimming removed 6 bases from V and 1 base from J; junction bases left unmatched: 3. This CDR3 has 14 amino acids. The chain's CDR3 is CASRSQGSYNEQFF. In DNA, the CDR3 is TGTGCCAGCAGATCACAGGGGTCCTACAATGAGCAGTTCTTC.

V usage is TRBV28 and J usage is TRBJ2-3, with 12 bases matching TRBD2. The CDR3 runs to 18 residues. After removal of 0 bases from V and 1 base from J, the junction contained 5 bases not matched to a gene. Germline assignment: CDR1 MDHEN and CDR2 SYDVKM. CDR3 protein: CASSLWASGRAGTDTQYF. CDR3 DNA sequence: TGTGCCAGCAGTTTATGGGCTAGCGGGAGGGCGGGCACAGATACGCAGTATTTT.

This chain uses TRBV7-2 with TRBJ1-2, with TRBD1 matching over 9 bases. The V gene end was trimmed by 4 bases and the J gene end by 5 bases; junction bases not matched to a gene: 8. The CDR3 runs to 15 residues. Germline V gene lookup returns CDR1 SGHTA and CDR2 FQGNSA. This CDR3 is CASSSRDRAGYGYTF. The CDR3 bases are TGTGCCAGCAGCTCCCGGGACAGGGCGGGGTATGGCTACACCTTC.

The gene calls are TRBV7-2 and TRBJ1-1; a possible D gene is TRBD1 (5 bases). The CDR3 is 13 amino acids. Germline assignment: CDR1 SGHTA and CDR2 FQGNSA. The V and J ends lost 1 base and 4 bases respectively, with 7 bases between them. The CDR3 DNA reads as TGTGCCAGCAGCTTAGTGGGGGTCACTGAAGCTTTCTTT. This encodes CASSLVGVTEAFF.

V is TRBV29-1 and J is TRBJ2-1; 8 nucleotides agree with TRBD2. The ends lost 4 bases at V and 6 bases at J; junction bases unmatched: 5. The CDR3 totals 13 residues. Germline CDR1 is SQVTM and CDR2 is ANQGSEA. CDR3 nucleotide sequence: TGCAGCGTTGTTACGGGAGGGGCCAATGAGCAGTTCTTC. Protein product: CSVVTGGANEQFF.

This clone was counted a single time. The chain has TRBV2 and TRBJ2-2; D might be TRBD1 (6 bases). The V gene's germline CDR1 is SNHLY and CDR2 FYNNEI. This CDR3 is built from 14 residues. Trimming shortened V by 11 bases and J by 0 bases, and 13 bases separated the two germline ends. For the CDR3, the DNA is TGTGCCTCCCAGGGGTTCCCGAACACCGGGGAGCTGTTTTTT. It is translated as CASQGFPNTGELFF.

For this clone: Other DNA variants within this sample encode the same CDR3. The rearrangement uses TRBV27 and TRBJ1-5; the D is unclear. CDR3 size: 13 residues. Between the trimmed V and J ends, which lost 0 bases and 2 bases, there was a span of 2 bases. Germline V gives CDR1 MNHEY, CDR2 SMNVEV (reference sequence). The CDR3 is CASSLSGNQPQHF. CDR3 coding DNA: TGTGCCAGCAGTTTATCTGGCAATCAGCCCCAGCATTTT.

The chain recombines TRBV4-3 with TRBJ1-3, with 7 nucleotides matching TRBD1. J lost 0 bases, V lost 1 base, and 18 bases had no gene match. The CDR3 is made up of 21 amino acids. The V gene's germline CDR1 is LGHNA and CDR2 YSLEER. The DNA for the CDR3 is TGCGCCAGCAGCCAAGCCCATGGTGAGGCGGACAGGCTCTACTCTGGAAACACCATATATTTT. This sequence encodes CASSQAHGEADRLYSGNTIYF.

The CDR3 reads CASSPGAEETQYF. The DNA for the CDR3 is TGTGCCAGCTCACCAGGGGCGGAAGAGACCCAGTACTTC. This chain connects TRBV18 to TRBJ2-5, with a weak D call TRBD1 (5 bases). There are 13 residues in the CDR3. V dropped 2 bases and J dropped 3 bases, with 7 bases sitting between them. The germline gives CDR1 KGHSH, CDR2 LQKENI.

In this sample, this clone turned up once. DNA of the CDR3: TGTGCCAGCGCCAAACGAGCCGGGAGGAGCTCCTACAATGAGCAGTTCTTC. It encodes CASAKRAGRSSYNEQFF. The chain joins TRBV9 to TRBJ2-1, with 7 bases that match TRBD2. With 7 bases clipped from V and 0 bases from J, the junction kept 13 bases outside the gene matches. The CDR3 extends over 17 amino acids. CDR1 is SGDLS, CDR2 YYNGEE, per germline. Full variable domain (missing parts from reference TRBV9 and TRBJ2-1): DSGVTQTPKHLITATGQRVTLRCSPRSGDLSVYWYQQSLDQGLQFLIQYYNGEERAKGNILERFSAQQFPDLHSELNLSSLELGDSALYFCASAKRAGRSSYNEQFFGPGTRLTVL.

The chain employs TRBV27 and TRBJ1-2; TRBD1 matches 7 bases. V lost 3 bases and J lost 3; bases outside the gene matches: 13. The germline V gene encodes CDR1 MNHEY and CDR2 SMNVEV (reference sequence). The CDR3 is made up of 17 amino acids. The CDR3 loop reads CASSFSGTAPDHYGYTF. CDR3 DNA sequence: TGTGCCAGCAGTTTCTCCGGGACAGCCCCAGACCACTATGGCTACACCTTC.

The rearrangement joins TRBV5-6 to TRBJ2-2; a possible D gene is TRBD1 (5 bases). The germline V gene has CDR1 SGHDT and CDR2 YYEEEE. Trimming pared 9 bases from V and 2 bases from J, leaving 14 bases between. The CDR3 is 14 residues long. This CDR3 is CAKRGRCNTGELFF. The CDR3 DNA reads TGTGCCAAAAGGGGCCGCTGTAACACCGGGGAGCTGTTTTTT.

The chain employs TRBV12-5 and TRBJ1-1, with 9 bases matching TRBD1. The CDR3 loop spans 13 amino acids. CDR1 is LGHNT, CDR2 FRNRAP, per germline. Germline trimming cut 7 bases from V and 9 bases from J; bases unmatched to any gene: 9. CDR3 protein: CASAPRTGVKAFF. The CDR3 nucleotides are TGTGCTAGTGCCCCCCGGACAGGGGTAAAAGCTTTCTTT.

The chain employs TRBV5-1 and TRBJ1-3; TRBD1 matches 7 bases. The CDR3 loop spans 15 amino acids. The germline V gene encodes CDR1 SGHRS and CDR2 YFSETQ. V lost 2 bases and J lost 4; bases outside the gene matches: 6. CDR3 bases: TGCGCCAGCAGCTTACAGGGGTTGGTCGGAAACACCATATATTTT. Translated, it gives CASSLQGLVGNTIYF.

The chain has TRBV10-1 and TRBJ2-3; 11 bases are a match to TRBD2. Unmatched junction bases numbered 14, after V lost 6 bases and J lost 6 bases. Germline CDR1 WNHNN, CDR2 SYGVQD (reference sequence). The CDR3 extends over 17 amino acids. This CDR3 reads CASSLLLTSGAADTQYF. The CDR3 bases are TGCGCCAGCAGCCTTCTACTGACTAGCGGGGCCGCGGATACGCAGTATTTT.

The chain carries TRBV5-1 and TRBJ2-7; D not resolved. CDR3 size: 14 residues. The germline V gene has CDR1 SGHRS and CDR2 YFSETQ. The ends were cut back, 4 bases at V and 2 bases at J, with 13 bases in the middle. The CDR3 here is CASSRTAATYEQYF. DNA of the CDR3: TGCGCCAGCAGCCGAACGGCGGCGACCTACGAGCAGTACTTC. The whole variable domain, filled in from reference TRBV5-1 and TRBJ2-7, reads KAGVTQTPRYLIKTRGQQVTLSCSPISGHRSVSWYQQTPGQGLQFLFEYFSETQRNKGNFPGRFSGRQFSNSRSEMNVSTLELGDSALYLCASSRTAATYEQYFGPGTRLTVT.

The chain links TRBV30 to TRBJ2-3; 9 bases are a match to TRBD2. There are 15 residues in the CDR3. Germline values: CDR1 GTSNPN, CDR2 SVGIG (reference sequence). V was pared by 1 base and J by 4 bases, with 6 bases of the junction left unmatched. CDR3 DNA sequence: TGTGCCTGGAGTGGGGCGGGAGGGCCCCCAGATACGCAGTATTTT. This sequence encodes CAWSGAGGPPDTQYF.

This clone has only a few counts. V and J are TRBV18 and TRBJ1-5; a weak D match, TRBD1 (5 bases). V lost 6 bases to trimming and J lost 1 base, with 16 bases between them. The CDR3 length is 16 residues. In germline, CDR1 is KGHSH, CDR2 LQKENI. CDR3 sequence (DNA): TGTGCCAGCTCCCCCGCGGGACTGGGGAGCAATCAGCCCCAGCATTTT. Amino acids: CASSPAGLGSNQPQHF.

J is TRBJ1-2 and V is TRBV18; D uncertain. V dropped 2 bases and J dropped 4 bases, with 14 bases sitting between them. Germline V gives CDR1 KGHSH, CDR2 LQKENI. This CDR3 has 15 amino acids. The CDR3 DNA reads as TGTGCCAGCTCACCAGGACCTAGTGCAGTCTATGGCTACACCTTC. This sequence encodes CASSPGPSAVYGYTF.

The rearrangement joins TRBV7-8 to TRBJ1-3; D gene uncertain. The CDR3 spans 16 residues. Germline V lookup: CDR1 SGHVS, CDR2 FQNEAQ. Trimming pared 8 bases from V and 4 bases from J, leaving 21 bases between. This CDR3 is CASAPWAGMGGNTIYF. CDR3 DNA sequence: TGTGCCAGCGCCCCCTGGGCGGGGATGGGGGGAAACACCATATATTTT.